This entry describes one TCR beta chain. CDR1 is LNHDA, CDR2 SQIVND, per germline (reference sequence). V was trimmed by 6 bases and J by 3 bases, leaving 15 bases between them. This CDR3 comprises 14 residues. The table came from immunoSEQ multiplex PCR; TCRdb's copy has only in-frame clones and leaves some out. The sample lists about 200,000 clones, around 80% seen once, with 7.2% in the top ten. These data are taken from a study of blood T cell repertoires in COVID-19. Background on the study: Samples came from the United States, Italy and Spain, spanning acute and convalescent COVID-19.

The chain has TRBV19 and TRBJ2-7; the D gene is possibly TRBD1 (6 bases). This sequence was found in a woman aged 65 to 85 with acute or convalescent COVID-19. The sequenced sample was peripheral blood. The CDR3 is CASRPQGDYYEQYF. The CDR3 nucleotides read TGTGCCAGTAGACCACAGGGTGACTACTACGAGCAGTACTTC.